A single sample is the source of the 31 T cell receptor beta chains below, sequenced in a study of identical twins. Using its own MiXCR run on the 5' RACE reads, TCRdb lists one record per CDR3 protein. The sample lists 1.5 million to 2 million distinct CDR3 sequences; about 31% were seen once. Input material: cord blood. The receptors derive from a newborn girl in good health.

This clonotype was counted only a few times. This sequence joins TRBV6-1 and TRBJ2-4, with 7 bases matching TRBD1. The CDR3 covers 18 residues. Trimming took 6 bases from V and 2 from J; bases not matched to a gene: 16. Germline CDR1 is MNHNS and CDR2 is SASEGT. The CDR3 loop reads CASRGTVTLRGPKNIQYF. As DNA, the CDR3 is TGTGCCAGCAGAGGGACAGTTACACTGAGGGGGCCCAAAAACATTCAGTACTTC.

V usage is TRBV24-1 and J usage is TRBJ2-3; 10 positions agree with TRBD2. Germline loops: CDR1 KGHDR, CDR2 SFDVKD. The CDR3 is made up of 17 amino acids. Trimming took 2 bases from V and 2 from J; bases not matched to a gene: 6. The CDR3: CATSDSLAGTDTDTQYF. The CDR3 nucleotides read TGTGCCACCAGTGATTCACTAGCGGGAACCGACACAGATACGCAGTATTTT.

Regarding this clonotype: A single base separates this from a much larger clone, so it may be a read error. The V gene is TRBV3-1, the J gene TRBJ2-5; TRBD1 matches at 8 bases. The length of the CDR3 is 16 residues. The germline V gene encodes CDR1 LGHDT and CDR2 YNNKEL (reference sequence). V was pared by 0 bases and J by 11 bases, with 14 bases of the junction left unmatched. The CDR3 coding sequence is TGTGCCAGCAGCCAAGAGAGGACAGGGTTCCAAAATGAGCAGTACTTC. Amino acids: CASSQERTGFQNEQYF.

The J gene is TRBJ2-7, the V gene TRBV20-1; D call uncertain. The germline V and J ends were trimmed by 6 bases and 1 base, with 10 bases remaining between them. This CDR3 comprises 12 residues. The germline V gene encodes CDR1 DFQATT and CDR2 SNEGSKA (reference sequence). CDR3 DNA: TGCAGTGCCACCCCCCGGTCCTACGAGCAGTACTTC. Protein product: CSATPRSYEQYF.

The J gene is TRBJ2-3, the V gene TRBV19; TRBD2 matches 11 bases. The CDR3 is 17 amino acids. V trimming: 5 bases; J trimming: 2 bases; junction bases outside the gene matches: 9. Looked up from germline, CDR1 is LNHDA and CDR2 is SQIVND (reference sequence). CDR3 coding DNA: TGTGCCAGTAGTCCCGCGCGACTAGCGGGGCCCACAGATACGCAGTATTTT. It yields the protein CASSPARLAGPTDTQYF.

The genes are TRBV20-1 and TRBJ1-6, with D hard to call. The CDR3 has 15 residues. Trimming cost V 2 bases and J 0 bases, with 8 bases left between them. Germline V CDR1 and CDR2: DFQATT, SNEGSKA (reference sequence). Here the CDR3 reads CSARRGSSYNSPLHF. Here the CDR3 DNA reads TGCAGTGCTAGAAGAGGCAGCTCCTATAATTCACCCCTCCACTTT.

The chain is built from TRBV9 and TRBJ2-7, with 8 bases matching TRBD1. Germline CDR1 and CDR2: SGDLS and YYNGEE. The CDR3 runs to 17 residues. J lost 7 bases, V lost 4 bases, and 19 bases had no gene match. CDR3 residues: CASSSGTGRYSYNEQYF. In DNA form, the CDR3 reads TGTGCCAGCAGCTCGGGGACAGGACGTTACTCCTACAATGAGCAGTACTTC.

This clonotype was seen a handful of times. This chain joins TRBV4-2 and TRBJ1-6; D is unclear. CDR1 and CDR2 (germline): LGHNA, YNFKEQ. CDR3 length equals 16 residues. Deletions cut 0 bases from V and 11 bases from J, with 17 bases between. The CDR3 loop reads CASSQEGSGLVAPLHF. CDR3 bases: TGTGCCAGCAGCCAAGAAGGTTCAGGCCTGGTAGCACCCCTCCACTTT.

This rearrangement joins TRBV7-2 to TRBJ1-6; a weak D match, TRBD1 (5 bases). The CDR3 contains 17 residues. Germline lookup yields CDR1 SGHTA and CDR2 FQGNSA. The ends were cut back, 2 bases at V and 6 bases at J, with 17 bases in the middle. The CDR3 bases are TGTGCCAGCAGCTTATTGGGCCGGGGCAGGACTAATTCACCCCTCCACTTT. Translating it yields CASSLLGRGRTNSPLHF. The full variable domain, rest sourced from reference TRBV7-2 and TRBJ1-6, is GAGVSQSPSNKVTEKGKDVELRCDPISGHTALYWYRQSLGQGLEFLIYFQGNSAPDKSGLPSDRFSAERTGGSVSTLTIQRTQQEDSAVYLCASSLLGRGRTNSPLHFGNGTRLTVT.

V usage is TRBV4-1 and J usage is TRBJ2-2; TRBD2 aligns across 7 bases. The CDR3 extends over 16 amino acids. Trimming at V came to 1 base and at J to 3 bases, leaving 5 bases not matched to a gene. Germline V CDR1 and CDR2: MGHRA, YSYEKL. CDR3 bases: TGCGCCAGCAGCCAAGGCGGGAGAGGGCACACCGGGGAGCTGTTTTTT. This gives the protein CASSQGGRGHTGELFF.

The gene calls are TRBV20-1 and TRBJ1-1, with D hard to call. Germline CDR1 reads DFQATT; CDR2 reads SNEGSKA (reference sequence). Between the trimmed V and J ends, which lost 3 bases and 0 bases, there was a span of 11 bases. This CDR3 comprises 14 residues. The CDR3 DNA reads TGCAGTGCTAGTGGCGGGAACATGAACACTGAAGCTTTCTTT. Residues: CSASGGNMNTEAFF.

The chain couples TRBV6-6 to TRBJ1-5; possibly TRBD1 for D (5 bases). CDR1 and CDR2 (germline): MNHNY, SVGAGI (reference sequence). This CDR3 has 13 amino acids. V was shortened by 7 bases and J by 2 bases, with 9 bases between the two germline ends. The CDR3 DNA sequence: TGTGCCAGCACTGGCAGGGGCAATCAGCCCCAGCATTTT. Amino acid sequence: CASTGRGNQPQHF.

In its sample, this clonotype was seen a few times. The gene calls are TRBV5-4 and TRBJ2-7, with 8 bases that match TRBD2. The V gene's germline CDR1 is SGHNT and CDR2 YYREEE (reference sequence). The CDR3 spans 14 residues. Unmatched junction bases numbered 4, after V lost 3 bases and J lost 2 bases. CDR3 sequence reads: CASSSGGVAYEQYF. The CDR3 bases are TGTGCCAGCAGCTCGGGGGGGGTAGCCTACGAGCAGTACTTC.

Concerning this clonotype itself: Given a much more abundant clone one base away, this may be a read error. CDR3 sequence reads: CASSPRTGSNQSQHF. In DNA, the CDR3 is TGTGCCAGCAGCCCCCGGACAGGGAGCAATCAGTCCCAGCATTTT. The chain carries TRBV4-2 and TRBJ1-5; TRBD1 matches 8 bases. The CDR3 is 15 amino acids. From germline, CDR1 is LGHNA and CDR2 YNFKEQ.

This clonotype turned up a few times. The chain joins TRBV20-1 to TRBJ2-5; weak D call: TRBD2 (6 bases). V gave up 6 bases and J gave up 1 base, with 9 bases separating them. From germline, CDR1 is DFQATT and CDR2 SNEGSKA (reference sequence). This CDR3 comprises 12 residues. The CDR3 here is CSAQTSQETQYF. CDR3 bases: TGCAGTGCCCAGACTAGCCAAGAGACCCAGTACTTC.

This rearrangement joins TRBV6-6 to TRBJ2-2; 7 positions match TRBD2. The CDR3 is made up of 15 amino acids. With V trimmed by 7 bases and J by 4 bases, 9 bases remained unmatched. The germline CDR1 and CDR2 sequences are MNHNY and SVGAGI (reference sequence). This CDR3 reads CASTRGSSGTGELFF. CDR3 DNA sequence: TGTGCCAGCACCCGCGGGAGCTCAGGCACCGGGGAGCTGTTTTTT.

CDR3 DNA sequence: TGCAGTGCTATGGACAGCCTCTATGGCTACACCTTC. Translated, it gives CSAMDSLYGYTF. The chain employs TRBV20-1 and TRBJ1-2; D may be TRBD1 (6 bases). The V gene's germline CDR1 is DFQATT and CDR2 SNEGSKA (reference sequence). The CDR3 is 12 amino acids. Trimming took 4 bases from V and 4 from J, leaving 10 bases between them.

This clonotype was seen repeatedly, ten times or more. This chain uses TRBV29-1 with TRBJ2-3; D not certain. The V end was cut by 2 bases, the J end by 1 base, with 4 bases between. This CDR3 spans 12 amino acids. Per germline, CDR1 SQVTM and CDR2 ANQGSEA. In DNA, the CDR3 is TGCAGCGTTGAAAGGGGCACAGATACGCAGTATTTT. This sequence encodes CSVERGTDTQYF.

This clonotype was observed a handful of times. V usage is TRBV3-1 and J usage is TRBJ2-3; 8 positions agree with TRBD2. Germline CDR1 and CDR2: LGHDT and YNNKEL (reference sequence). The CDR3 sequence is 16 residues long. Trimming cost V 5 bases and J 2 bases; bases outside gene matches: 9. Here the CDR3 reads CASSNLGLASTDTQYF. Written as DNA, the CDR3 is TGTGCCAGCAGCAACTTAGGACTAGCTTCCACAGATACGCAGTATTTT.

The chain carries TRBV7-2 and TRBJ2-7; D might be TRBD2 (6 bases). Germline CDR1 SGHTA, CDR2 FQGNSA. The V and J ends lost 5 bases and 3 bases respectively, with 14 bases between them. CDR3 length: 14 residues. The CDR3 region is CASSLGVGGYEQYF. The CDR3 DNA reads TGTGCCAGCAGCCTTGGCGTCGGGGGCTACGAGCAGTACTTC.

This chain links TRBV4-1 with TRBJ2-2, with TRBD1 matching 7 bases. This CDR3 spans 15 amino acids. Unmatched junction bases numbered 10, after V lost 10 bases and J lost 2 bases. Germline CDR1 reads MGHRA; CDR2 reads YSYEKL. CDR3 nucleotides: TGCGCCACCTCAAGGGGGCTAATAAACACCGGGGAGCTGTTTTTT. Translating gives CATSRGLINTGELFF.

This clonotype came up a few times. The chain combines TRBV7-2 with TRBJ1-2; no clear D gene. This CDR3 has 16 residues. Germline CDR1 SGHTA, CDR2 FQGNSA. V was cut by 1 base and J by 3 bases, with 15 bases left in between. The CDR3 sequence: CASSLGSRARHYGYTF. Here the CDR3 DNA reads TGTGCCAGCAGCTTAGGGAGCCGGGCACGCCACTATGGCTACACCTTC.

This clonotype has more than one count but fewer than ten. The chain uses TRBV4-2 and TRBJ1-4, with D hard to call. The V gene's germline CDR1 is LGHNA and CDR2 YNFKEQ. V was trimmed by 1 base and J by 2 bases, leaving 11 bases between them. The CDR3 is 16 residues long. This chain's CDR3 is CASSQAMGNTNEKLFF. As DNA, the CDR3 is TGTGCCAGCAGCCAAGCGATGGGGAACACTAATGAAAAACTGTTTTTT.

The chain links TRBV10-3 to TRBJ2-7, with 10 bases lining up with TRBD1. The J segment lost 3 bases and the V segment lost 6 bases, leaving 5 bases of the junction unmatched. Germline V gene lookup returns CDR1 ENHRY and CDR2 SYGVKD. This CDR3 comprises 14 residues. The CDR3 reads CAIRGTGALYEQYF. The CDR3 DNA reads as TGTGCCATCAGAGGGACAGGGGCTCTCTACGAGCAGTACTTC.

A few counts support this clonotype. The genes are TRBV11-2 and TRBJ2-1, with no clear D. Trimming stripped 6 bases from V and 2 bases from J, with 17 bases between. The CDR3 length is 16 residues. Germline V CDR1 and CDR2: SGHAT, FQNNGV. The CDR3 is CASSPDSFGPYNEQFF. Written as DNA, the CDR3 is TGTGCCAGCAGTCCCGACTCCTTCGGGCCCTACAATGAGCAGTTCTTC.

This clonotype was found many times. The chain carries TRBV7-9 and TRBJ2-7; unclear D gene. The CDR3 contains 15 residues. Germline V gene data show CDR1 as SEHNR and CDR2 as FQNEAQ (reference sequence). V was pared by 1 base and J by 0 bases, with 10 bases between. The CDR3 spells CASSLEGGFSYEQYF. The CDR3 nucleotides are TGTGCCAGCAGCTTAGAGGGCGGCTTCTCCTACGAGCAGTACTTC.

For this clonotype: The junction and the germline gene differ at one end; a read error may be behind it. V gene TRBV7-9 combines with J gene TRBJ1-2; the match to TRBD1 covers 7 bases. Germline V gene sequence: CDR1 SEHNR, CDR2 FQNEAQ (reference sequence). This CDR3 contains 15 residues. CDR3 nucleotides: TGCGCCAGCAGCCCCTCCGGACAGGCCCACTATGGCTACACCTTC. Translation: CASSPSGQAHYGYTF.

The genes are TRBV9 and TRBJ1-2; unclear D gene. Germline loops: CDR1 SGDLS, CDR2 YYNGEE. V was pared by 7 bases and J by 0 bases, with 13 bases between. This CDR3 contains 14 residues. In nucleotides, the CDR3 is TGTGCCAGCCCTTCGACCAAAGCTAACTATGGCTACACCTTC. Its translation: CASPSTKANYGYTF.

This clonotype has just a few counts. The rearrangement uses TRBV11-2 and TRBJ2-5; tentative D call: TRBD2 (6 bases). The V and J ends lost 3 bases and 7 bases respectively, with 15 bases between them. This CDR3 is built from 14 residues. CDR1 SGHAT and CDR2 FQNNGV come from the germline V gene. CDR3 region: CASSFGWDSRTQYF. Here the CDR3 DNA reads TGTGCCAGCAGCTTTGGTTGGGACTCTCGGACCCAGTACTTC.

The genes are TRBV20-1 and TRBJ2-7, with D perhaps matching TRBD1 (5 bases). V lost 6 bases and J lost 3, with 12 bases in between. This CDR3 spans 12 amino acids. Germline V lookup: CDR1 DFQATT, CDR2 SNEGSKA (reference sequence). The DNA for the CDR3 is TGCAGTGCCCCCAGGGTACGCTACGAGCAGTACTTC. Its translation is CSAPRVRYEQYF.

The chain couples TRBV25-1 to TRBJ1-2, with TRBD1 matching 9 bases. Germline-derived CDR1 and CDR2 are MGHDK and SYGVNS. V shed 1 base, J shed 4 bases, and the junction held 13 bases outside the gene matches. CDR3 length equals 18 residues. The chain's CDR3 is CASSESPVTGGASYGYTF. In DNA, the CDR3 is TGTGCCAGCAGTGAATCCCCGGTTACAGGGGGCGCATCCTATGGCTACACCTTC.